This T cell receptor (beta chain) comes out of a study of blood T cells in healthy people across ages. Then a second PCR, running roughly 7 to 11 cycles, was carried out with a sample-barcoded 5' primer and a J-beta primer mix. A single record per CDR3 protein comes from TCRdb applying MiXCR to the 5' RACE reads. There are 1.2 million to 1.5 million distinct CDR3 sequences in the sample; 42% occur only once, and roughly 7.9% lies in the top ten. The germline V gene encodes CDR1 SNHLY and CDR2 FYNNEI. Trimming cost V 2 bases and J 5 bases; bases outside gene matches: 3. This CDR3 comprises 15 residues.

The clonotype originates from a woman in her late teens or twenties in good health. Sequenced sample: blood. The chain uses TRBV2 and TRBJ1-6; 7 nucleotides align to TRBD1. Written as DNA, the CDR3 is TGTGCCAGCAGTGAACGACAGGGAAATAATTCACCCCTCCACTTT. Amino acid sequence: CASSERQGNNSPLHF.